These 28 T cell receptor beta chains were sequenced from one sample in a study of CD8 T cells in ankylosing spondylitis. From the 5' RACE reads, TCRdb called clonotypes with MiXCR, one entry per CDR3 protein. The sample contains 250,000 or so distinct CDR3 sequences, 20% to 30% of which appear only once. The sequencing input was blood, either unsorted or a sorted T cell fraction (not recorded which). The origin of the receptors is a male donor with ankylosing spondylitis or in good health (not recorded which).

Ten or more counts support this clonotype. The chain couples TRBV25-1 to TRBJ2-1, with 9 bases fitting TRBD2. Germline V CDR1 and CDR2: MGHDK, SYGVNS. The V and J ends lost 6 bases and 5 bases, in that order; junction bases with no gene match: 5. This CDR3 contains 14 residues. The CDR3 loop is CASRKRGVNNEQFF. As DNA, the CDR3 is TGTGCCAGCAGAAAGCGGGGGGTCAACAATGAGCAGTTCTTC. The full variable domain, its missing parts supplied by reference TRBV25-1 and TRBJ2-1, is EADIYQTPRYLVIGTGKKITLECSQTMGHDKMYWYQQDPGMELHLIHYSYGVNSTEKGDLSSESTVSRIRTEHFPLTLESARPSHTSQYLCASRKRGVNNEQFFGPGTRLTVL.

In this sample, this clonotype turned up a few times. V and J are TRBV7-2 and TRBJ2-3; 7 nucleotides agree with TRBD2. V lost 0 bases, J lost 2 bases, and 5 bases stayed unmatched. The CDR3 extends over 16 amino acids. From germline, CDR1 is SGHTA and CDR2 FQGNSA. The chain's CDR3 is CASSLAAGDDTDTQYF. The DNA for the CDR3 is TGTGCCAGCAGCTTAGCGGCGGGGGATGACACAGATACGCAGTATTTT. Together with reference TRBV7-2 and TRBJ2-3, the CDR3 gives the full variable domain: GAGVSQSPSNKVTEKGKDVELRCDPISGHTALYWYRQSLGQGLEFLIYFQGNSAPDKSGLPSDRFSAERTGGSVSTLTIQRTQQEDSAVYLCASSLAAGDDTDTQYFGPGTRLTVL.

This clonotype was picked up a small number of times. The chain links TRBV20-1 to TRBJ2-7; D tentatively fits TRBD1 or TRBD2 (5 bases each). This CDR3 has 13 residues. With 6 bases removed from V and 5 bases from J, the gap between germline ends came to 17 bases. Germline-derived CDR1 and CDR2 are DFQATT and SNEGSKA (reference sequence). This chain's CDR3 is CSATGTHAHEQYF. DNA for the CDR3: TGCAGTGCAACCGGGACCCACGCCCACGAGCAGTACTTC.

The chain carries TRBV29-1 and TRBJ2-5; maybe TRBD2 (6 bases). V gave up 6 bases and J gave up 7 bases, with 21 bases separating them. The CDR3 is made up of 14 amino acids. Germline CDR1 reads SQVTM; CDR2 reads ANQGSEA. CDR3 nucleotide sequence: TGCAGCGTGGCGGGACTCACCCCAACCGGGACCCAGTACTTC. It is translated as CSVAGLTPTGTQYF.

The chain employs TRBV20-1 and TRBJ1-4; D perhaps matches TRBD1 (5 bases). The germline gives CDR1 DFQATT, CDR2 SNEGSKA (reference sequence). The germline V and J ends were trimmed by 3 bases and 10 bases, with 18 bases remaining between them. The CDR3 totals 14 residues. In DNA, the CDR3 is TGCAGTGCTAGCCCCCGAACAGGTCAAAGAAAACTGTTTTTT. Encoded protein: CSASPRTGQRKLFF.

This chain joins TRBV5-1 and TRBJ1-2; D not certain. Between the trimmed V and J ends, which lost 3 bases and 5 bases, there was a span of 11 bases. Germline-derived CDR1 and CDR2 are SGHRS and YFSETQ. This CDR3 is 13 amino acids long. CDR3 residues: CASSSGTQYGYTF. The CDR3 nucleotides are TGCGCCAGCAGCTCGGGAACCCAGTATGGCTACACCTTC. Looking up the rest from reference TRBV5-1 and TRBJ1-2 gives the full variable domain: KAGVTQTPRYLIKTRGQQVTLSCSPISGHRSVSWYQQTPGQGLQFLFEYFSETQRNKGNFPGRFSGRQFSNSRSEMNVSTLELGDSALYLCASSSGTQYGYTFGSGTRLTVV.

This sequence joins TRBV7-2 and TRBJ2-3; maybe TRBD2 (6 bases). The CDR3 is 14 amino acids. V was trimmed by 7 bases and J by 2 bases, leaving 13 bases between them. CDR1 is SGHTA, CDR2 FQGNSA, per germline. The CDR3 DNA reads as TGTGCCAGCATGCCCGGCGGGGCCACAGATACGCAGTATTTT. Protein: CASMPGGATDTQYF.

This chain connects TRBV7-2 to TRBJ2-2; D call uncertain. The CDR3 is 12 residues long. V lost 1 base and J lost 7, with 4 bases in between. Germline lookup yields CDR1 SGHTA and CDR2 FQGNSA. CDR3 in DNA: TGTGCCAGCAGCTTAGACATCGGGGAGCTGTTTTTT. Its protein product is CASSLDIGELFF.

V is TRBV20-1 and J is TRBJ2-3; a weak D match, TRBD2 (5 bases). Germline V CDR1 and CDR2: DFQATT, SNEGSKA (reference sequence). Trimming removed 6 bases at V and 2 bases at J, with 9 bases between. The CDR3 is 12 residues long. The CDR3 region is CSAAGYTDTQYF. The CDR3 DNA reads as TGCAGTGCGGCGGGTTACACAGATACGCAGTATTTT.

J is TRBJ2-1 and V is TRBV5-5, with no clear D. CDR1 is SGHKS, CDR2 YYEKEE, per germline (reference sequence). This CDR3 is built from 14 residues. The V end was cut by 0 bases, the J end by 9 bases, with 13 bases between. In nucleotides, the CDR3 is TGTGCCAGCAGCTTGGCCGAAGCGCCAAGTGAGCAGTTCTTC. Translating gives CASSLAEAPSEQFF. Full variable domain (missing parts from reference TRBV5-5 and TRBJ2-1): DAGVTQSPTHLIKTRGQQVTLRCSPISGHKSVSWYQQVLGQGPQFIFQYYEKEERGRGNFPDRFSARQFPNYSSELNVNALLLGDSALYLCASSLAEAPSEQFFGPGTRLTVL.

This clonotype was observed many times. The genes are TRBV12-3 or TRBV12-4 and TRBJ2-3; D perhaps matches TRBD2 (6 bases). Trimming left V 5 bases short and J 3 bases short, with 18 bases between. The CDR3 spans 16 residues. CDR3 sequence reads: CASSPPGGVGTDTQYF. For the CDR3, the DNA is TGTGCCAGCAGTCCGCCCGGCGGGGTTGGTACAGATACGCAGTATTTT.

The V gene is TRBV20-1, the J gene TRBJ2-3; D not resolved. CDR3 length equals 15 residues. V was shortened by 3 bases and J by 6 bases, with 19 bases between the two germline ends. The germline V gene has CDR1 DFQATT and CDR2 SNEGSKA (reference sequence). The CDR3 DNA reads TGCAGTGCTAGGGGAACCCAAGGGTCCTGGGATACGCAGTATTTT. It is translated as CSARGTQGSWDTQYF.

This clonotype was counted ten times or more. This rearrangement joins TRBV18 to TRBJ2-5; D unresolved. From germline, CDR1 is KGHSH and CDR2 LQKENI. The V end was cut by 2 bases, the J end by 1 base, with 5 bases between. The CDR3 consists of 13 residues. The DNA of the CDR3 is TGTGCCAGCTCACCATCGATCCAAGAGACCCAGTACTTC. Protein sequence: CASSPSIQETQYF.

The chain uses TRBV29-1 and TRBJ2-2; 9 bases are shared with TRBD1. Per germline, CDR1 SQVTM and CDR2 ANQGSEA. This CDR3 has 15 residues. V shed 2 bases and J 7 bases; nucleotides not matched to a gene: 8. Written as DNA, the CDR3 is TGCAGCGTTGAACGACAGGGGGGGCAAAGCGGGGAGCTGTTTTTT. Residues: CSVERQGGQSGELFF.

This clonotype has a count of ten or more. The gene calls are TRBV5-1 and TRBJ2-1; D remains unclear. Deletions cut 0 bases from V and 10 bases from J, with 14 bases between. This CDR3 is 14 amino acids long. Germline loops: CDR1 SGHRS, CDR2 YFSETQ. CDR3 protein: CASSLGQPGWEQFF. For the CDR3, the DNA is TGCGCCAGCAGCTTGGGGCAGCCCGGTTGGGAGCAGTTCTTC.

This clonotype was detected ten times or more. V and J are TRBV7-2 and TRBJ2-1; D is ambiguous. The CDR3 covers 16 residues. The germline gives CDR1 SGHTA, CDR2 FQGNSA. Trimming pared 0 bases from V and 0 bases from J, leaving 9 bases between. The CDR3 reads CASSLAGASSYNEQFF. The CDR3 nucleotides read TGTGCCAGCAGCTTAGCTGGCGCCAGCTCCTACAATGAGCAGTTCTTC.

This clonotype has ten or more counts. J is TRBJ1-4 and V is TRBV10-2; D remains ambiguous. Germline V gives CDR1 WSHSY, CDR2 SAAADI. The V and J ends lost 11 bases and 7 bases respectively, with 11 bases between them. This CDR3 has 11 amino acids. In DNA form, the CDR3 reads TGCGCCGCGCTCCTGGGTGAAAAACTGTTTTTT. This sequence encodes CAALLGEKLFF.

CDR3 DNA: TGTGCCAGCAGTTCCGGAGGAAACACCATATATTTT. Translated: CASSSGGNTIYF. This sequence joins TRBV12-3 or TRBV12-4 and TRBJ1-3; D ambiguous. This CDR3 has 12 amino acids. Trimming cost V 4 bases and J 4 bases, with 5 bases left between them.

This clonotype was found a few times. The chain has TRBV20-1 and TRBJ2-1; D may be TRBD2 (5 bases). CDR1 DFQATT and CDR2 SNEGSKA come from the germline V gene (reference sequence). V was cut by 4 bases and J by 5 bases, with 18 bases left in between. CDR3 length: 15 amino acids. CDR3 sequence reads: CSATPGKLLNNEQFF. The CDR3 DNA sequence: TGCAGTGCTACCCCGGGAAAACTCTTGAACAATGAGCAGTTCTTC.

This chain links TRBV12-3 or TRBV12-4 with TRBJ2-7; the D gene is possibly TRBD1 (5 bases). The CDR3 runs 12 residues. V was clipped by 2 bases and J by 5 bases, with 7 bases between them. The CDR3 bases are TGTGCCAGCAGTTTAAGGGGAAACGAGCAGTACTTC. Its protein product is CASSLRGNEQYF.

This clonotype was counted ten times or more. CDR3 nucleotide sequence: TGCAGCGGAGAGAAGGGAACCGGGGAGCTGTTTTTT. Translation gives CSGEKGTGELFF. This chain uses TRBV29-1 with TRBJ2-2; no clear D. The length of the CDR3 is 12 residues. V was pared by 7 bases and J by 5 bases, with 11 bases between. Per the germline V gene, CDR1 is SQVTM and CDR2 is ANQGSEA.

This clonotype was counted at least ten times. The chain couples TRBV6-5 to TRBJ1-5; unclear D gene. CDR1 and CDR2 from the germline V gene are MNHEY and SVGAGI. V dropped 3 bases and J dropped 1 base, with 10 bases sitting between them. CDR3 size: 15 residues. The CDR3 sequence: CASSYGRSSNQPQHF. DNA for the CDR3: TGTGCCAGCAGTTATGGTCGCTCGAGCAATCAGCCCCAGCATTTT.

This clonotype turned up a few times. The rearrangement uses TRBV12-3 or TRBV12-4 and TRBJ2-7; D gene ambiguous. Trimming took off 5 bases at V and 1 base at J, with 12 bases between the two ends. The CDR3 spans 14 residues. The CDR3 sequence: CASSIGQASYEQYF. CDR3 DNA: TGTGCCAGCAGTATCGGGCAGGCTTCCTACGAGCAGTACTTC.

This clonotype was seen once. The V gene is TRBV20-1, the J gene TRBJ2-7, with 8 bases identical to TRBD2. CDR1 and CDR2 (germline): DFQATT, SNEGSKA (reference sequence). V dropped 2 bases and J dropped 0; count of bases not matched to a gene: 3. The CDR3 runs to 14 residues. In DNA, the CDR3 is TGCAGTGCTAGACACAGCGGGGGCTCCTACGAGCAGTACTTC. This gives the protein CSARHSGGSYEQYF.

This clonotype turned up a few times. J is TRBJ2-3 and V is TRBV20-1; 13 positions agree with TRBD2. The CDR3 spans 17 residues. After removal of 1 base from V and 4 bases from J, the junction contained 8 bases not matched to a gene. The germline V gene encodes CDR1 DFQATT and CDR2 SNEGSKA (reference sequence). Here the CDR3 DNA reads TGCAGTGCTAGAGTAACGACTAGCGGGGGGCCTCCAGATACGCAGTATTTT. It is translated as CSARVTTSGGPPDTQYF.

This clonotype was picked up many times. This chain links TRBV20-1 with TRBJ2-6; D might be TRBD2 (7 bases). Trimming left V 3 bases short and J 4 bases short, with 13 bases between. This CDR3 is 15 amino acids long. Germline V gene data show CDR1 as DFQATT and CDR2 as SNEGSKA (reference sequence). CDR3 in amino acids: CSASRGAGGANVLTF. The CDR3 nucleotides are TGCAGTGCTAGTCGGGGGGCCGGGGGGGCCAACGTCCTGACTTTC.

V gene TRBV29-1 combines with J gene TRBJ2-3; 12 positions match TRBD1. Trimming at V came to 7 bases and at J to 2 bases, leaving 7 bases not matched to a gene. Germline V gene data show CDR1 as SQVTM and CDR2 as ANQGSEA. The CDR3 contains 15 residues. CDR3 sequence: CSAGTGGNPTDTQYF. CDR3 DNA sequence: TGCAGCGCCGGGACAGGGGGCAATCCCACAGATACGCAGTATTTT.

A few counts support this clonotype. The chain uses TRBV12-3 or TRBV12-4 and TRBJ2-1; a weak D match, TRBD1 (6 bases). Trimming removed 2 bases from V and 6 bases from J, with 17 bases in between. The CDR3 runs to 16 residues. The CDR3 coding sequence is TGTGCCAGCAGTTTAAGGGGGTTGGGGGCTGGCAATGAGCAGTTCTTC. This translates into CASSLRGLGAGNEQFF.